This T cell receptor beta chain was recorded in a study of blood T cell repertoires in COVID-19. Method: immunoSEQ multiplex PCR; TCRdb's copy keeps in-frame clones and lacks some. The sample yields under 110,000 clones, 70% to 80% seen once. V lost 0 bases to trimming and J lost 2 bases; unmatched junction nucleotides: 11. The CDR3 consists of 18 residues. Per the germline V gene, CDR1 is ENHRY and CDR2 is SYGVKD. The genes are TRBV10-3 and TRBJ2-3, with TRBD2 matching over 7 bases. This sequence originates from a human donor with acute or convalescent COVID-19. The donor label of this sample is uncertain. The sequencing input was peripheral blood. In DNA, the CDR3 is TGTGCCATCAGTGAGTCGACCTTGTTGCGGGGGACCACAGATACGCAGTATTTT. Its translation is CAISESTLLRGTTDTQYF.